This T cell receptor beta chain derives from a study of post-analysis software for immune sequencing data. Study observations and caveats: Normalized Chao1 diversity was significantly lower in multiple sclerosis patients than in controls. Roughly 5 TRBV segments (TRBV5-6, TRBV5-1 and TRBV20-1 among them) occurred more frequently in patients than in controls.

The CDR3 sequence is 17 residues long. The V gene lost 0 bases and the J gene lost 7 bases, with 19 bases spanning the gap. Looked up from germline, CDR1 is KGHSH and CDR2 is LQKENI. Unique molecular identifiers were present in the TCR beta cDNA libraries. TCRdb ran MiXCR on the PCR reads and lists one entry per CDR3 protein. The data hold hundreds of thousands of distinct CDR3 sequences, with about 27% observed a single time. In this sample, this clonotype turned up a few times. Its antigen is as yet unknown. The source of this sequence is a girl under 18 with multiple sclerosis. The sequenced material came from blood. This chain uses TRBV18 with TRBJ2-1; D might be TRBD2 (6 bases). CDR3 DNA: TGTGCCAGCTCACCACCGACTGGGACTTCCTTCCAGAATGAGCAGTTCTTC. Translation: CASSPPTGTSFQNEQFF.